Presented here are 25 T cell receptor beta chains from one specimen sequenced in a study of blood T cells in healthy people across ages. Next came a second PCR, run for about 7 to 12 cycles, which used a sample-barcoded 5' primer along with a J-beta primer mix. TCRdb ran MiXCR on the 5' RACE reads and lists one entry per CDR3 protein. There are fewer than 750,000 distinct CDR3 sequences in the sample; roughly 48% occur only once, and about 26% lies in the top ten. The sequenced sample was blood. The source is a man older than 75 in good health.

V usage is TRBV12-3 or TRBV12-4 and J usage is TRBJ2-3; 8 bases line up with TRBD2. Germline trimming cut 8 bases from V and 3 bases from J; bases unmatched to any gene: 19. The CDR3 is made up of 18 amino acids. The CDR3 protein is CASRWLSGSGGGTDTQYF. DNA for the CDR3: TGTGCCAGCCGGTGGTTGTCGGGAAGTGGCGGGGGGACAGATACGCAGTATTTT.

The CDR3 coding sequence is TGTGCCAGCAGCCCATCTGGGACCCCCCACGAGCAGTACTTC. The encoded protein is CASSPSGTPHEQYF. The genes are TRBV9 and TRBJ2-7; perhaps D is TRBD1 or TRBD2 (5 bases each). CDR1 SGDLS and CDR2 YYNGEE come from the germline V gene. The CDR3 loop spans 14 amino acids. V lost 4 bases and J 5 bases, leaving 16 bases between the germline ends.

This chain uses TRBV7-2 with TRBJ2-5; D might be TRBD2 (5 bases). CDR1 and CDR2 from the germline V gene are SGHTA and FQGNSA. The CDR3 is 15 residues long. V lost 5 bases, J lost 4 bases, and 17 bases lay in between. The CDR3 DNA sequence: TGTGCCAGCAGCGTCAGGACTGGACCGGGAGAGACCCAGTACTTC. Translating gives CASSVRTGPGETQYF.

The rearrangement uses TRBV7-2 and TRBJ2-5; 7 bases agree with TRBD2. The CDR3 runs 12 residues. CDR1 is SGHTA and CDR2 is FQGNSA in the germline V gene. The V gene end was trimmed by 8 bases and the J gene end by 5 bases; junction bases not matched to a gene: 5. CDR3 region: CASQGAGETQYF. CDR3 DNA: TGTGCCAGCCAAGGAGCGGGGGAGACCCAGTACTTC. The complete variable domain, with remaining parts taken from reference TRBV7-2 and TRBJ2-5, reads GAGVSQSPSNKVTEKGKDVELRCDPISGHTALYWYRQSLGQGLEFLIYFQGNSAPDKSGLPSDRFSAERTGGSVSTLTIQRTQQEDSAVYLCASQGAGETQYFGPGTRLLVL.

The chain carries TRBV15 and TRBJ2-6; D is perhaps TRBD2 (5 bases). This CDR3 region has 17 residues. Per the germline V gene, CDR1 is LNHNV and CDR2 is YYDKDF (reference sequence). Trimming removed 0 bases at V and 2 bases at J, with 11 bases between. The CDR3 DNA reads TGTGCCACCAGCAGAGAGGCCCCCGGGACTGGGGCCAACGTCCTGACTTTC. It specifies CATSREAPGTGANVLTF.

This clonotype appeared many times. This chain joins TRBV6-6 and TRBJ1-6; 7 positions match TRBD1. CDR3 length: 14 residues. CDR1 is MNHNY, CDR2 SVGAGI, per germline (reference sequence). The V gene end was trimmed by 0 bases and the J gene end by 10 bases; junction bases not matched to a gene: 3. CDR3 sequence: CASSYSRGQSPLHF. CDR3 nucleotide sequence: TGTGCCAGCAGTTACTCTAGGGGGCAGTCACCCCTCCACTTT.

The V and J genes are TRBV6-5 and TRBJ2-2, with D possibly TRBD2 on 5 matching bases. The V gene lost 2 bases and the J gene lost 4 bases, with 8 bases spanning the gap. The CDR3 totals 14 residues. Germline V lookup: CDR1 MNHEY, CDR2 SVGAGI. The CDR3 DNA reads as TGTGCCAGCAGTTACGAGGGAGTCACCGGGGAGCTGTTTTTT. It codes for CASSYEGVTGELFF.

The chain has TRBV24-1 and TRBJ2-2; TRBD1 matches 9 bases. Germline CDR1 reads KGHDR; CDR2 reads SFDVKD. With V trimmed by 7 bases and J by 3 bases, 2 bases remained unmatched. The CDR3 is 14 amino acids. This CDR3 reads CATRWTGDTGELFF. The CDR3 DNA is TGTGCCACCAGGTGGACAGGGGACACCGGGGAGCTGTTTTTT.

The chain recombines TRBV7-2 with TRBJ2-3, with 7 bases matching TRBD2. CDR3 length: 15 amino acids. Germline values: CDR1 SGHTA, CDR2 FQGNSA. V lost 6 bases, J lost 5 bases, and 11 bases stayed unmatched. CDR3: CASRPQSAGVDTQYF. CDR3 bases: TGTGCCAGCAGACCCCAATCCGCGGGGGTAGATACGCAGTATTTT.

There are a few counts of this clonotype. The gene calls are TRBV20-1 and TRBJ1-1; no definite D call. Per germline, CDR1 DFQATT and CDR2 SNEGSKA (reference sequence). Trimming removed 2 bases at V and 1 base at J, with 11 bases between. This CDR3 is built from 14 residues. The CDR3 DNA follows: TGCAGTGCTAGAATAGGGCAGGCGAACACTGAAGCTTTCTTT. It is translated as CSARIGQANTEAFF.

This clonotype occurred once. The chain carries TRBV12-5 and TRBJ2-5; D ambiguous. The length of the CDR3 is 13 residues. V lost 3 bases, J lost 1 base, and 6 bases lay in between. Germline V gene sequence: CDR1 LGHNT, CDR2 FRNRAP. CDR3 DNA sequence: TGTGCTAGTGGTTTTGGTTCCCAAGAGACCCAGTACTTC. Translating it yields CASGFGSQETQYF.

The J gene is TRBJ1-1, the V gene TRBV9, with no clear D. Germline assignment: CDR1 SGDLS and CDR2 YYNGEE. The CDR3 loop spans 13 amino acids. V shed 4 bases and J shed 6 bases, with 13 bases lying between them. CDR3 protein: CASSTTSTAEAFF. The CDR3 DNA is TGTGCCAGCAGCACGACCAGTACAGCTGAAGCTTTCTTT.

Written as DNA, the CDR3 is TGCGCCAGCAGCAATCGGGACGGACTCTCCTACGAGCAGTACTTC. Amino acids: CASSNRDGLSYEQYF. V and J are TRBV5-1 and TRBJ2-7; tentatively, D is TRBD1 or TRBD2 (5 bases each). The CDR3 totals 15 residues. The germline CDR1 and CDR2 sequences are SGHRS and YFSETQ. V dropped 4 bases and J dropped 0 bases, with 14 bases sitting between them.

J is TRBJ1-5 and V is TRBV6-2 or TRBV6-3; D is ambiguous. Deletions cut 3 bases from V and 7 bases from J, with 19 bases between. CDR1 and CDR2 from the germline V gene are MNHEY and SVGEGT. The CDR3 has 16 residues. The CDR3 sequence is CASSYIPLLGGQPQHF. The CDR3 DNA sequence: TGTGCCAGCAGTTATATCCCGTTATTAGGTGGACAGCCCCAGCATTTT.

The chain joins TRBV20-1 to TRBJ2-3; D not resolved. The V gene lost 3 bases and the J gene lost 2 bases, with 12 bases spanning the gap. The germline V gene has CDR1 DFQATT and CDR2 SNEGSKA (reference sequence). The CDR3 has 14 residues. CDR3 sequence: CSARPPRSTDTQYF. CDR3 nucleotides: TGCAGTGCTAGGCCTCCCCGTTCCACAGATACGCAGTATTTT.

The chain recombines TRBV6-5 with TRBJ2-7; TRBD2 matches 8 bases. CDR1 and CDR2 (germline): MNHEY, SVGAGI. The CDR3 spans 15 residues. J gave up 7 bases and V 6 bases, and 14 bases lay outside the gene matches. The CDR3 loop reads CASRYGGATNNEQYF. The DNA of the CDR3 is TGTGCCAGCAGGTACGGGGGGGCTACCAACAATGAGCAGTACTTC.

This chain links TRBV3-1 with TRBJ2-7; 10 bases align to TRBD2. Germline CDR1 and CDR2: LGHDT and YNNKEL (reference sequence). The CDR3 has 15 amino acids. Trimming at V came to 1 base and at J to 3 bases, leaving 3 bases not matched to a gene. The CDR3 reads CASSQGTSGVYEQYF. DNA of the CDR3: TGTGCCAGCAGCCAAGGGACTAGCGGAGTCTACGAGCAGTACTTC.

V gene TRBV20-1 combines with J gene TRBJ2-5, with D tentatively TRBD2 (5 bases). The CDR3 consists of 13 residues. Trimming cost V 1 base and J 5 bases, with 11 bases left between them. Germline-derived CDR1 and CDR2 are DFQATT and SNEGSKA (reference sequence). Written as DNA, the CDR3 is TGCAGTGCTAGAGGGACTCCCCGGGAGACCCAGTACTTC. Amino acid sequence: CSARGTPRETQYF.

This chain uses TRBV7-2 with TRBJ2-7; D gene unclear. V lost 8 bases, J lost 2 bases, and 16 bases lay in between. The CDR3 is 14 amino acids. Germline CDR1 reads SGHTA; CDR2 reads FQGNSA. CDR3 nucleotide sequence: TGTGCCAGCGGACCATCTGTGGGCACCTACGAGCAGTACTTC. Translated: CASGPSVGTYEQYF.

This chain connects TRBV20-1 to TRBJ2-4, with 9 bases lining up with TRBD2. The J call may be incorrect, as the DNA end agrees better with TRBJ2-7. The germline gives CDR1 DFQATT, CDR2 SNEGSKA (reference sequence). The CDR3 consists of 17 residues. CDR3 protein: CSARDGRGSGGTYEQYF. Here the CDR3 DNA reads TGCAGTGCTAGAGACGGAAGGGGTAGCGGGGGAACCTACGAGCAGTACTTC.

The V call is TRBV7-9, the J call TRBJ1-1; TRBD1 matches 9 bases. CDR3 length: 17 residues. J lost 1 base, V lost 1 base, and 7 bases had no gene match. Germline V gene lookup returns CDR1 SEHNR and CDR2 FQNEAQ (reference sequence). The CDR3 region has the DNA TGTGCCAGCAGCTTAGGGCTATTGGGACAGGGGAACACTGAAGCTTTCTTT. As protein: CASSLGLLGQGNTEAFF.

This clonotype was observed a handful of times. The CDR3 nucleotides are TGTGCCAGCAACAATATTTATACTGAAGCTTTCTTT. Translated: CASNNIYTEAFF. The V call is TRBV7-9, the J call TRBJ1-1; D call uncertain. The CDR3 is 12 amino acids. Per the germline V gene, CDR1 is SEHNR and CDR2 is FQNEAQ (reference sequence). V was trimmed by 7 bases and J by 5 bases, leaving 11 bases between them.

This clonotype was found a few times. This rearrangement joins TRBV10-3 to TRBJ2-4; 7 positions agree with TRBD2. The V and J ends lost 2 bases and 8 bases, in that order; junction bases with no gene match: 6. This CDR3 region has 14 residues. Germline values: CDR1 ENHRY, CDR2 SYGVKD. The CDR3 is CAISEASGIDIQYF. In DNA form, the CDR3 reads TGTGCCATCAGTGAGGCTAGCGGTATAGACATTCAGTACTTC.

The rearrangement links TRBV18 to TRBJ1-6; D is unclear. The CDR3 is made up of 15 amino acids. V shed 3 bases and J shed 6 bases, with 12 bases lying between them. Germline V gene sequence: CDR1 KGHSH, CDR2 LQKENI. In DNA, the CDR3 is TGTGCCAGCTCACCTGGCGGCAGTGCTAATTCACCCCTCCACTTT. Protein product: CASSPGGSANSPLHF.

This clonotype was observed a single time. The chain carries TRBV4-3 and TRBJ2-7; D perhaps matches TRBD1 (5 bases). V shed 0 bases and J shed 3 bases, with 9 bases lying between them. This CDR3 has 14 amino acids. Germline-derived CDR1 and CDR2 are LGHNA and YSLEER. CDR3 loop: CASSQEARDYEQYV. Written as DNA, the CDR3 is TGCGCCAGCAGCCAAGAGGCCAGGGACTACGAGCAGTACGTC.